This record concerns one TCR beta chain sequence. Antigen specificity is unknown. These data are taken from a study of yellow fever vaccine responses in identical twins. TCRdb recomputed calls from the RT-PCR reads with MiXCR, one row per CDR3 protein. The sample lists roughly 3,200 distinct CDR3 sequences; about 80% were seen once. Findings and caveats of the study: On the reported evidence, twins' vaccine T cell responses seemed partly convergent and partly personalized.

The sequencing here drew on T cells from blood (PBMCs), unsorted or a sorted subset (not recorded which), taken before or after yellow fever vaccination (not recorded which). The origin of this receptor is a woman under 30 who received the yellow fever vaccine.

The CDR3 bases are TGCAGTGCCCAGTCAGGCCTAGCGGGGTCAGATACGCAGTATTTT. It codes for CSAQSGLAGSDTQYF. The chain recombines TRBV20-1 with TRBJ2-3, with 9 bases lining up with TRBD2. Trimming at V came to 6 bases and at J to 4 bases, leaving 11 bases not matched to a gene. Germline CDR1 is DFQATT and CDR2 is SNEGSKA (reference sequence). CDR3 size: 15 residues.